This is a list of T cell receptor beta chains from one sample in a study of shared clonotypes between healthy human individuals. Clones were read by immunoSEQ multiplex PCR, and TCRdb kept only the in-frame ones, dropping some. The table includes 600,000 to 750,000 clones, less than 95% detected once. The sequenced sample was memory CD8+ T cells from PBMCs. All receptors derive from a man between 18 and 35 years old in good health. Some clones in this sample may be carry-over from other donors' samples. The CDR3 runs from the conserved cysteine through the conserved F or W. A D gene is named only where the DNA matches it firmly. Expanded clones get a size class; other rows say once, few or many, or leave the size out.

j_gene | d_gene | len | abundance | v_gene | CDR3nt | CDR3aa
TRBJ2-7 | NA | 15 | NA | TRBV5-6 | TGTGCCAGCACCTCTCTCACGGGGTTGCATGGCGAGCAGTACTTC | CASTSLTGLHGEQYF
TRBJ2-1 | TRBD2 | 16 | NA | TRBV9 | TGTGCCAGCAGCGTAGAGCTAGCGGGAGATAACAATGAGCAGTTCTTC | CASSVELAGDNNEQFF
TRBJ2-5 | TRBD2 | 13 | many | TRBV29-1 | TGCAGCGGTGAGCTAGCGGAACAAGAGACCCAGTACTTC | CSGELAEQETQYF
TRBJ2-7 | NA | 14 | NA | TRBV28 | TGTGCCAGCAGTTTAATGTCCCCTAGCTACGAGCAGTACTTC | CASSLMSPSYEQYF
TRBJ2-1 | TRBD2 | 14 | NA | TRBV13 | TGTGCCAGCAGCTTAAAGGGACTAGCAAATGAGCAGTTCTTC | CASSLKGLANEQFF
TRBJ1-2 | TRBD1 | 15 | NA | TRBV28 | TGTGCCAGCAGTTCCCGGGACAGCTATAACTATGGCTACACCTTC | CASSSRDSYNYGYTF
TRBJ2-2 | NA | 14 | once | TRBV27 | TGTGCCAGCAGTTCGTTTAGCGGCACCGGGGAGCTGTTTTTT | CASSSFSGTGELFF
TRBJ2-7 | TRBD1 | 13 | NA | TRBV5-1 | TGCGCCAGCAGCGTAGACAGGGTCCACGAGCAGTACTTC | CASSVDRVHEQYF
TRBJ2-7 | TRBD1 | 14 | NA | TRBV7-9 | TGTGCCAGCAGCCTCCGACAGGGGTGGGGCGAGCAGTACTTC | CASSLRQGWGEQYF
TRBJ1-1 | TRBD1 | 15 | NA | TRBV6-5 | TGTGCCAGCAGTTTCGACAGGGGAGGTAACACTGAAGCTTTCTTT | CASSFDRGGNTEAFF
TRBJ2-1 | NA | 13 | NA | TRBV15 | TGTGCCACCAGCAGAGATGAGAAAAACCGGCGGTTCTTC | CATSRDEKNRRFF
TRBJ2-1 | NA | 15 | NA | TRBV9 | TGTGCCAGCAGCGTAGTCGCGAATTCCTACAATGAGCAGTTCTTC | CASSVVANSYNEQFF
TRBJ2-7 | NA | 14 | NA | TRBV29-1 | TGCAGCGTTGAAGGTCCGGACAGCCACTACGAGCAGTACTTC | CSVEGPDSHYEQYF
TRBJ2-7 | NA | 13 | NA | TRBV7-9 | TGTGCCAGCAGCCCGTACTCGGCCTCCGAGCAGTACTTC | CASSPYSASEQYF
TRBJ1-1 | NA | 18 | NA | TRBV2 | TGTGCCAGCAGTGAAACTGACCGCATCCCAGCCAAGAACACTGAAGCTTTCTTT | CASSETDRIPAKNTEAFF
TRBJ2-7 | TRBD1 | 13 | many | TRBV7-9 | TGTGCCAGCAGCGGGGGACAGTTCTCCGAGCAGTACTTC | CASSGGQFSEQYF
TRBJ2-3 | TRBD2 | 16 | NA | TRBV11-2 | TGTGCCAGCAGCTTAGACAAAAGCGGGAACACAGATACGCAGTATTTT | CASSLDKSGNTDTQYF
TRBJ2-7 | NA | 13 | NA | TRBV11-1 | TGTGCCAGCCATCGCAGTGCTTTTGACGAGCAGTACTTC | CASHRSAFDEQYF
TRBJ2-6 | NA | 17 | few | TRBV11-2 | TGTGCCAGCAGCTACGTCGGGGGCCCCTCTGGGGCCAACGTCCTGACTTTC | CASSYVGGPSGANVLTF
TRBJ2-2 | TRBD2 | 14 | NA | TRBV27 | TGTGCCAGCAGTGGACTAGGTGACACCGGGGAGCTGTTTTTT | CASSGLGDTGELFF
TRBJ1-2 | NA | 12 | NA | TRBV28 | TGTGCCAGCAGTTCTCCCGGGACGGGCTACACCTTC | CASSSPGTGYTF
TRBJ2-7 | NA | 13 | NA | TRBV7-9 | TGTGCCAGCAAGGACCTCGCCCCCTACGAGCAGTACTTC | CASKDLAPYEQYF
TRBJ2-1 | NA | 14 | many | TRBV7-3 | TGTGCCAGCAGCTTAGGTGGGCCCGCTCATGAGCAGTTCTTC | CASSLGGPAHEQFF
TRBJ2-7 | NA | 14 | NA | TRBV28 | TGTGCCAGCAGTTTCATCAGGGACTCCTACGAGCAGTACTTC | CASSFIRDSYEQYF
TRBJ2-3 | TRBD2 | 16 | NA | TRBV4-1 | TGCGCCAGCAGCCAAGATTTAGCGGGTTTGTCAGATACGCAGTATTTT | CASSQDLAGLSDTQYF
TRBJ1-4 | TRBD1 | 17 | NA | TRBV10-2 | TGCGCCAGCAGTGGGGACGCAGGGGGCGCAGATAATGAAAAACTGTTTTTT | CASSGDAGGADNEKLFF
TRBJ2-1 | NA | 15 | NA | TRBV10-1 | TGCGCCAGCAGTGCACTAAAGGGCTCCTACAATGAGCAGTTCTTC | CASSALKGSYNEQFF
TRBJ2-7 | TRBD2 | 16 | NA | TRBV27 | TGTGCCAGCAGTTTAGAGACTAGCGGGAGCGCCTACGAGCAGTACTTC | CASSLETSGSAYEQYF
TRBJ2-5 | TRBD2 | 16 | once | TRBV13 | TGTGCCAGCAGCCCCCGGGAGGGGGGAGCCAAGGAGACCCAGTACTTC | CASSPREGGAKETQYF
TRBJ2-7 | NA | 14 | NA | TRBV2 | TGTGCCAGCAGTGAATCCCGCCGGGGGTACGAGCAGTACTTC | CASSESRRGYEQYF
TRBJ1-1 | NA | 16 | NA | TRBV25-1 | TGTGCCAGCAGTCCCCCCGCGGGCGGCGTTTTAACTGAAGCTTTCTTT | CASSPPAGGVLTEAFF
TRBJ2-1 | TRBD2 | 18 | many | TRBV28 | TGTGCCAGCAGTGGACTAGCGGGAATTTTGGGGGTAGGGAATGAGCAGTTCTTC | CASSGLAGILGVGNEQFF
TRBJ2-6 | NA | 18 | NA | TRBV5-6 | TGTGCCAGCGGGACAACAGGCTTCCTTAGCTCTGGGGCCAACGTCCTGACTTTC | CASGTTGFLSSGANVLTF
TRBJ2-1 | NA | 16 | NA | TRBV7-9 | TGTGCCAGCAGCCCGCCAAGGAGGGCCTCCTACAATGAGCAGTTCTTC | CASSPPRRASYNEQFF
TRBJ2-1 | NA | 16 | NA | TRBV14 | TGTGCCAGCAGCCGGACAAACCGGGTCACATACAATGAGCAGTTCTTC | CASSRTNRVTYNEQFF
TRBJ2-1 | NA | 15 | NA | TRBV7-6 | TGTGCCAGCAGCCCTTGGGACAACTCCTACAATGAGCAGTTCTTC | CASSPWDNSYNEQFF
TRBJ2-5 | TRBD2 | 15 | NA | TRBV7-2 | TGTGCCAGCACCTCTAGCGGGATTCTCTCGGAGACCCAGTACTTC | CASTSSGILSETQYF
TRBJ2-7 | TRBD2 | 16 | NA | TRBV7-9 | TGTGCCAGCAGCTTAGGCTTGGCCAGCGGGAGAGACGAGCAGTACTTC | CASSLGLASGRDEQYF
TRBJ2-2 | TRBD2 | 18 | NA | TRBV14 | TGTGCCAGCAGACGAGGCTCGACTAGCGGGAGGGCCCCCGGGGAGCTGTTTTTT | CASRRGSTSGRAPGELFF
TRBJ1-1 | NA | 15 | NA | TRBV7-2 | TGTGCCAGCAGCTTGTGGGGGGGTCGGATGACTGAAGCTTTCTTT | CASSLWGGRMTEAFF
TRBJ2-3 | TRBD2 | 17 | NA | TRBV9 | TGTGCCAGCAGCGTAGAACTAGCGGGAGGAGGCACAGATACGCAGTATTTT | CASSVELAGGGTDTQYF
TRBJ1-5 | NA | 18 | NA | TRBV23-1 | TGCGCCAGCAGTCAGCCGAGGGCCGAGATGCCCTGCGGTCAGCCCCAGCATTTT | CASSQPRAEMPCGQPQHF
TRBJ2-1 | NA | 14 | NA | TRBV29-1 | TGCAGCGTTGATACTCAGAGCTCCTACAATGAGCAGTTCTTC | CSVDTQSSYNEQFF
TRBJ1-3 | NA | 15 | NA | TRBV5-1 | TGCGCCAGCAGCCTGGACCGGGGCTTTGGAAACACCATATATTTT | CASSLDRGFGNTIYF
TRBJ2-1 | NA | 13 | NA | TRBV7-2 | TGTGCCAGCAGCGATCCCCTTCGGAATGAGCAGTTCTTC | CASSDPLRNEQFF
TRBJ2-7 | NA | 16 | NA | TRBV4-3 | TGCGCCAGCAGCCAAGACTGGCCAGGCCTTACCTACGAGCAGTACTTC | CASSQDWPGLTYEQYF
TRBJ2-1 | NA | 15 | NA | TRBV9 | TGTGCCAGCAGCCCCCGGGGGGCTAATGACAATGAGCAGTTCTTC | CASSPRGANDNEQFF
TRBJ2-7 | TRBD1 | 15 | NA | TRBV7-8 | TGTGCCAGCAGCTCTCGACAGGGCCCCACCTACGAGCAGTACTTC | CASSSRQGPTYEQYF